These 2 T cell receptor beta chains share one sample of origin, sequenced in a study of shared clonotypes between healthy human individuals. Cells designated naive CD8 were CD45RO-negative and were positively selected for CCR7, with terminally differentiated effector memory CD45RA+ cells excluded. TCRdb's table, derived via immunoSEQ multiplex PCR, lists solely in-frame clones and lacks some. The sample lists 500,000 to 700,000 clones, roughly 96% seen once, with about 0.11% in the top ten. Sequenced material: naive CD8+ T cells sorted from blood. The source of these receptors is a woman aged 25 to 39 in good health.

The chain combines TRBV27 with TRBJ1-5; 10 bases are a match to TRBD1. The CDR3 extends over 16 amino acids. CDR1 and CDR2 from the germline V gene are MNHEY and SMNVEV (reference sequence). With V trimmed by 5 bases and J by 1 base, 5 bases remained unmatched. In DNA, the CDR3 is TGTGCCAGCAGTCCGGGGACAGGGGTGAGCAATCAGCCCCAGCATTTT. The encoded protein is CASSPGTGVSNQPQHF.

The chain carries TRBV7-8 and TRBJ2-5; D is uncertain. Germline V gene data show CDR1 as SGHVS and CDR2 as FQNEAQ. Trimming pared 1 base from V and 6 bases from J, leaving 0 bases between. The CDR3 loop spans 10 amino acids. The CDR3 reads CASSLETQYF. CDR3 in DNA: TGTGCCAGCAGCTTAGAGACCCAGTACTTC. Full variable domain (outside the CDR3, taken from reference TRBV7-8 and TRBJ2-5): GAGVSQSPRYKVAKRGQDVALRCDPISGHVSLFWYQQALGQGPEFLTYFQNEAQLDKSGLPSDRFFAERPEGSVSTLKIQRTQQEDSAVYLCASSLETQYFGPGTRLLVL.